This TCR beta chain appears in the sequencing data of a study of control samples from healthy donors and cancer patients. TCRdb's copy holds only in-frame clones and misses some; the assay was immunoSEQ multiplex PCR. The repertoire holds 150,000 or so clones, with 92% as singletons. Losses at the gene ends were 1 base for V and 7 bases for J; bases not matched to a gene: 4. Germline lookup yields CDR1 LGHDT and CDR2 YNNKEL (reference sequence). This CDR3 has 14 residues. Sequenced input: blood. V usage is TRBV3-1 (or the pseudogene TRBV3-2) and J usage is TRBJ1-5; 7 nucleotides line up with TRBD1. The sequence derives from a man between 18 and 29 years old in good health. The chain's CDR3 is CASSQAGGGQPQHF. As DNA, the CDR3 is TGTGCCAGCAGCCAAGCAGGGGGAGGGCAGCCCCAGCATTTT.